Each of the 17 T cell receptor beta chains below was sequenced from the same sample in a study of blood T cell repertoires in COVID-19. Here immunoSEQ multiplex PCR was the method, and the copy in TCRdb shows in-frame clones only, minus some. Here the sample spans approximately 250,000 clones, about 89% being singletons. The sequenced sample consisted of PBMCs or T cells enriched from blood (not recorded which). These receptors all come from a woman under 40 who had recovered from COVID-19.

This rearrangement joins TRBV7-2 to TRBJ2-3; tentative D call: TRBD2 (6 bases). The ends were cut back, 3 bases at V and 0 bases at J, with 16 bases in the middle. The CDR3 is 17 amino acids. Per the germline V gene, CDR1 is SGHTA and CDR2 is FQGNSA. Here the CDR3 reads CASSFFGLAYSTDTQYF. DNA of the CDR3: TGTGCCAGCAGCTTCTTTGGGCTAGCGTATAGCACAGATACGCAGTATTTT.

Only one count was recorded for this clone. The chain couples TRBV5-1 to TRBJ2-3; 8 positions agree with TRBD2. Germline CDR1 SGHRS, CDR2 YFSETQ. The CDR3 totals 14 residues. V shed 4 bases and J 0 bases; nucleotides not matched to a gene: 1. This chain's CDR3 is CASSPGGSTDTQYF. DNA for the CDR3: TGCGCCAGCAGCCCGGGAGGGAGCACAGATACGCAGTATTTT.

In this sample, this clone turned up a few times. The V gene is TRBV30, the J gene TRBJ1-2, with D maybe TRBD1 (5 bases). CDR3 length: 13 residues. Trimming took 1 base from V and 5 from J, leaving 11 bases between them. The V gene's germline CDR1 is GTSNPN and CDR2 SVGIG (reference sequence). The CDR3: CAWSGTLRYGYTF. The CDR3 nucleotides are TGTGCCTGGAGTGGGACACTCAGATATGGCTACACCTTC.

V usage is TRBV29-1 and J usage is TRBJ2-3; TRBD2 is a possible D gene (6 bases). Germline V gene sequence: CDR1 SQVTM, CDR2 ANQGSEA. V lost 4 bases and J 4 bases, leaving 12 bases between the germline ends. This CDR3 has 13 amino acids. The CDR3 sequence: CSVARGNADTQYF. The DNA of the CDR3 is TGCAGCGTTGCGCGCGGGAACGCAGATACGCAGTATTTT.

The chain employs TRBV9 and TRBJ1-1; perhaps TRBD1 as D (6 bases). The V gene's germline CDR1 is SGDLS and CDR2 YYNGEE. Trimming stripped 4 bases from V and 8 bases from J, with 15 bases between. The CDR3 loop spans 13 amino acids. Here the CDR3 reads CASSPRDIPEAFF. Here the CDR3 DNA reads TGTGCCAGCAGCCCTCGGGACATTCCAGAAGCTTTCTTT.

The chain couples TRBV7-2 to TRBJ1-3; D remains ambiguous. The V and J ends lost 5 bases and 0 bases respectively, with 11 bases between them. From germline, CDR1 is SGHTA and CDR2 FQGNSA. This CDR3 has 15 residues. This CDR3 is CASSPHGSSGNTIYF. For the CDR3, the DNA is TGTGCCAGCAGCCCCCATGGGAGCTCTGGAAACACCATATATTTT.

V usage is TRBV20-1 and J usage is TRBJ2-7; D remains unclear. CDR1 DFQATT and CDR2 SNEGSKA come from the germline V gene (reference sequence). Trimming removed 6 bases from V and 3 bases from J, with 9 bases in between. The CDR3 is 11 amino acids. The chain's CDR3 is CSAFNNYEQYF. For the CDR3, the DNA is TGCAGTGCCTTCAACAACTACGAGCAGTACTTC.

Only one count was recorded for this clone. The chain uses TRBV18 and TRBJ2-4, with TRBD2 as a possible D gene (5 bases). This CDR3 has 12 residues. V was cut by 6 bases and J by 11 bases, with 14 bases left in between. The V gene's germline CDR1 is KGHSH and CDR2 LQKENI. CDR3 in DNA: TGTGCCAGCTCCCCAAACGGGGATTTTCAGTACTTC. As protein: CASSPNGDFQYF. Drawing the rest from reference TRBV18 and TRBJ2-4, the complete variable domain is NAGVMQNPRHLVRRRGQEARLRCSPMKGHSHVYWYRQLPEEGLKFMVYLQKENIIDESGMPKERFSAEFPKEGPSILRIQQVVRGDSAAYFCASSPNGDFQYFGAGTRLSVL.

The chain links TRBV6-6 to TRBJ1-5, with D maybe TRBD1 (6 bases). Germline V lookup: CDR1 MNHNY, CDR2 SVGAGI (reference sequence). V shed 2 bases and J shed 5 bases, with 10 bases lying between them. The CDR3 runs 14 residues. The CDR3 protein is CASSYPNRDQPQHF. As DNA, the CDR3 is TGTGCCAGCAGTTACCCAAACAGGGATCAGCCCCAGCATTTT.

This rearrangement joins TRBV9 to TRBJ2-1, with a possible D match to TRBD1 (6 bases). The CDR3 loop spans 15 amino acids. V gave up 4 bases and J gave up 4 bases, with 15 bases separating them. Germline assignment: CDR1 SGDLS and CDR2 YYNGEE. CDR3 coding DNA: TGTGCCAGCAGCCCACGACCGGACAGTTACAATGAGCAGTTCTTC. The encoded protein is CASSPRPDSYNEQFF. Variable domain in full (rest from reference TRBV9 and TRBJ2-1): DSGVTQTPKHLITATGQRVTLRCSPRSGDLSVYWYQQSLDQGLQFLIQYYNGEERAKGNILERFSAQQFPDLHSELNLSSLELGDSALYFCASSPRPDSYNEQFFGPGTRLTVL.

The CDR3 sequence: CASSLVGRAYNEQFF. As DNA, the CDR3 is TGTGCCAGCAGCTTAGTGGGGAGGGCGTACAATGAGCAGTTCTTC. The chain joins TRBV7-6 to TRBJ2-1, with 7 positions matching TRBD2. The CDR3 sequence is 15 residues long. Germline CDR1 is SGHVS and CDR2 is FNYEAQ. V lost 1 base, J lost 4 bases, and 4 bases stayed unmatched.

The gene calls are TRBV7-9 and TRBJ1-1; no definite D call. From germline, CDR1 is SEHNR and CDR2 FQNEAQ (reference sequence). This CDR3 has 13 residues. The V end was cut by 1 base, the J end by 6 bases, with 9 bases between. The CDR3 protein is CASSLGAGAEAFF. The CDR3 coding sequence is TGTGCCAGCAGCTTAGGGGCGGGTGCTGAAGCTTTCTTT. The full variable domain, with the rest looked up from reference TRBV7-9 and TRBJ1-1, is DTGVSQNPRHKITKRGQNVTFRCDPISEHNRLYWYRQTLGQGPEFLTYFQNEAQLEKSRLLSDRFSAERPKGSFSTLEIQRTEQGDSAMYLCASSLGAGAEAFFGQGTRLTVV.

A few counts support this clone. This chain links TRBV19 with TRBJ2-1; no firm D call. The CDR3 is made up of 14 amino acids. Germline lookup yields CDR1 LNHDA and CDR2 SQIVND (reference sequence). V was clipped by 6 bases and J by 3 bases, with 12 bases between them. In DNA, the CDR3 is TGTGCCAGTAGCCCCATATCTAACTACAATGAGCAGTTCTTC. As protein: CASSPISNYNEQFF. Filled out from reference TRBV19 and TRBJ2-1, the complete variable domain reads DGGITQSPKYLFRKEGQNVTLSCEQNLNHDAMYWYRQDPGQGLRLIYYSQIVNDFQKGDIAEGYSVSREKKESFPLTVTSAQKNPTAFYLCASSPISNYNEQFFGPGTRLTVL.

This sequence joins TRBV3-1 (or the pseudogene TRBV3-2) and TRBJ1-2, with D perhaps matching TRBD1 (5 bases). The CDR3 runs 14 residues. V was clipped by 1 base and J by 4 bases, with 10 bases between them. CDR1 and CDR2 (germline): LGHDT, YNNKEL (reference sequence). CDR3 bases: TGTGCCAGCAGCCAAGGACAGAGAGTCTATGGCTACACCTTC. This codes for CASSQGQRVYGYTF.

In DNA form, the CDR3 reads TGTGCCAGCAGCTTAGACCACCTCCAGGGTTGGTATGAGCAGTTCTTC. It codes for CASSLDHLQGWYEQFF. The rearrangement joins TRBV11-2 to TRBJ2-1, with D possibly TRBD1 on 5 matching bases. Germline CDR1 SGHAT, CDR2 FQNNGV. This CDR3 has 16 residues. The V end was cut by 0 bases, the J end by 8 bases, with 17 bases between. The full variable domain, its missing parts supplied by reference TRBV11-2 and TRBJ2-1, is EAGVAQSPRYKIIEKRQSVAFWCNPISGHATLYWYQQILGQGPKLLIQFQNNGVVDDSQLPKDRFSAERLKGVDSTLKIQPAKLEDSAVYLCASSLDHLQGWYEQFFGPGTRLTVL.

V usage is TRBV7-8 and J usage is TRBJ1-2, with D possibly being TRBD1 (6 bases). The CDR3 consists of 15 residues. Trimming pared 4 bases from V and 2 bases from J, leaving 14 bases between. Germline CDR1 reads SGHVS; CDR2 reads FQNEAQ. CDR3 coding DNA: TGTGCCAGCAGCTGGGCTCCGGACAGAAACTATGGCTACACCTTC. It is translated as CASSWAPDRNYGYTF.

The V call is TRBV7-2, the J call TRBJ2-2; possibly TRBD1 for D (6 bases). Deletions cut 5 bases from V and 0 bases from J, with 13 bases between. CDR1 and CDR2 (germline): SGHTA, FQGNSA. The CDR3 totals 16 residues. This CDR3 reads CASSTRQATNTGELFF. CDR3 DNA: TGTGCCAGCAGCACCCGACAGGCCACGAACACCGGGGAGCTGTTTTTT. Looking up the rest from reference TRBV7-2 and TRBJ2-2 gives the full variable domain: GAGVSQSPSNKVTEKGKDVELRCDPISGHTALYWYRQSLGQGLEFLIYFQGNSAPDKSGLPSDRFSAERTGGSVSTLTIQRTQQEDSAVYLCASSTRQATNTGELFFGEGSRLTVL.